The entry that follows covers one TCR beta chain sequence. Trimming removed 6 bases from V and 5 bases from J, with 9 bases in between. CDR3 size: 12 residues. The germline V gene has CDR1 LGHNA and CDR2 YNFKEQ. Assay: immunoSEQ multiplex PCR; the TCRdb copy retains only in-frame clones and omits some. The sample yields 100,000 or so clones, approximately 90% seen once. These data belong to a study of blood T cell repertoires in COVID-19. The rearrangement uses TRBV4-2 and TRBJ2-3; maybe TRBD2 (6 bases). The clonotype comes from a human donor with active COVID-19. The donor label of this sample is uncertain. Sequenced material: peripheral blood. The CDR3 DNA reads TGTGCCAGCAGACCCGGGGGAGATACGCAGTATTTT. Its protein is CASRPGGDTQYF.